Below are 22 T cell receptor beta chains sequenced from a single sample in a study of shared clonotypes between healthy human individuals. Data came from immunoSEQ multiplex PCR; TCRdb stores just in-frame clones and leaves some out. Among roughly 1,500,000 clones listed, about 98% were seen once. Sequenced sample: naive CD4+ T cells sorted from blood. Subset meaning: CD45RA+ positively selected. The receptors come from a man aged 25-40 years in good health.

The CDR3 spells CASSVVQAASGKYNEQFF. The DNA for the CDR3 is TGTGCCAGCAGCGTAGTCCAGGCGGCTAGCGGGAAGTACAATGAGCAGTTCTTC. The chain is built from TRBV9 and TRBJ2-1, with 9 positions matching TRBD2. Trimming at V came to 0 bases and at J to 4 bases, leaving 11 bases not matched to a gene. The CDR3 is made up of 18 amino acids. The germline CDR1 and CDR2 sequences are SGDLS and YYNGEE. Full variable domain (remainder filled in from reference TRBV9 and TRBJ2-1): DSGVTQTPKHLITATGQRVTLRCSPRSGDLSVYWYQQSLDQGLQFLIQYYNGEERAKGNILERFSAQQFPDLHSELNLSSLELGDSALYFCASSVVQAASGKYNEQFFGPGTRLTVL.

The chain couples TRBV6-5 to TRBJ1-1, with 9 bases lining up with TRBD1. The CDR3 length is 14 residues. The germline V gene encodes CDR1 MNHEY and CDR2 SVGAGI. The J segment lost 4 bases and the V segment lost 6 bases, leaving 6 bases of the junction unmatched. This CDR3 reads CASRLGTGFTEAFF. As DNA, the CDR3 is TGTGCCAGCAGACTAGGGACAGGGTTCACTGAAGCTTTCTTT.

This clone was picked up one time. The rearrangement links TRBV9 to TRBJ1-3; no reliable D call. The CDR3 is 14 amino acids. V lost 3 bases, J lost 8 bases, and 15 bases lay in between. The germline V gene encodes CDR1 SGDLS and CDR2 YYNGEE. The CDR3 loop reads CASSAHIVGDTIYF. Written as DNA, the CDR3 is TGTGCCAGCAGCGCCCATATAGTCGGGGACACCATATATTTT.

The V and J genes are TRBV11-2 and TRBJ2-7, with 12 bases lining up with TRBD2. V was pared by 4 bases and J by 1 base, with 8 bases of the junction left unmatched. The germline CDR1 and CDR2 sequences are SGHAT and FQNNGV. This CDR3 has 17 amino acids. Here the CDR3 DNA reads TGTGCCAGCAGCTCGCCGACTAGCGGGAGACAGTCCTACGAGCAGTACTTC. This translates into CASSSPTSGRQSYEQYF.

The chain is built from TRBV11-2 and TRBJ2-1; TRBD1 might be the D (6 bases). Germline V CDR1 and CDR2: SGHAT, FQNNGV. V shed 0 bases and J shed 8 bases, with 20 bases lying between them. CDR3 length: 17 amino acids. As DNA, the CDR3 is TGTGCCAGCAGCTTAGATTTTGGGCAGGGGAAGATCTATGAGCAGTTCTTC. This sequence encodes CASSLDFGQGKIYEQFF.

This clone was seen just once. The J gene is TRBJ1-2, the V gene TRBV9, with D possibly being TRBD1 (6 bases). This CDR3 region has 15 residues. The germline V gene encodes CDR1 SGDLS and CDR2 YYNGEE. V was shortened by 1 base and J by 7 bases, with 17 bases between the two germline ends. In DNA, the CDR3 is TGTGCCAGCAGCGTACAGGGGTTAGGCGTTGGTGGCTACACCTTC. Protein sequence: CASSVQGLGVGGYTF.

V and J are TRBV7-9 and TRBJ1-5; 9 bases line up with TRBD1. With 5 bases clipped from V and 4 bases from J, the junction kept 18 bases outside the gene matches. The CDR3 spans 19 residues. The germline V gene encodes CDR1 SEHNR and CDR2 FQNEAQ (reference sequence). The CDR3 spells CASSGPGQGSDYRNQPQHF. CDR3 DNA: TGTGCCAGCAGCGGGCCGGGACAGGGAAGCGATTATAGGAATCAGCCCCAGCATTTT.

The V call is TRBV12-5, the J call TRBJ2-1; no definite D call. With 7 bases removed from V and 9 bases from J, the gap between germline ends came to 22 bases. Germline V lookup: CDR1 LGHNT, CDR2 FRNRAP. This CDR3 region has 15 residues. This chain's CDR3 is CASAAAPQPRREQFF. CDR3 bases: TGTGCTAGTGCGGCAGCCCCCCAGCCTAGGCGTGAGCAGTTCTTC.

The J gene is TRBJ2-2, the V gene TRBV14, with no clear D. Trimming stripped 6 bases from V and 6 bases from J, with 5 bases between. The CDR3 loop spans 11 amino acids. Per the germline V gene, CDR1 is SGHDN and CDR2 is FVKESK. CDR3 nucleotides: TGTGCCAGCAGTCGAGCCGGGGAGCTGTTTTTT. Translation gives CASSRAGELFF.

In this sample, this clone turned up once. The chain recombines TRBV29-1 with TRBJ2-7; D might be TRBD2 (5 bases). This CDR3 contains 14 residues. V lost 4 bases to trimming and J lost 0 bases, with 13 bases between them. Looked up from germline, CDR1 is SQVTM and CDR2 is ANQGSEA. CDR3 coding DNA: TGCAGCGTTGGGTCGGGCAGCGGCTCCTACGAGCAGTACTTC. This encodes CSVGSGSGSYEQYF.

In DNA form, the CDR3 reads TGTGCCAGCAATACCGCAGGGTACACCGGGGAGCTGTTTTTT. It is translated as CASNTAGYTGELFF. This chain uses TRBV27 with TRBJ2-2; D may be TRBD1 (5 bases). CDR3 length: 14 amino acids. The germline V and J ends were trimmed by 7 bases and 3 bases, with 12 bases remaining between them. Germline V gene lookup returns CDR1 MNHEY and CDR2 SMNVEV (reference sequence).

The gene calls are TRBV7-3 and TRBJ2-7; no reliable D call. The CDR3 loop spans 15 amino acids. With 1 base removed from V and 0 bases from J, the gap between germline ends came to 10 bases. CDR1 SGHTA and CDR2 FQGTGA come from the germline V gene. The CDR3 loop is CASSLMAVGSYEQYF. Written as DNA, the CDR3 is TGTGCCAGCAGCTTAATGGCGGTGGGCTCCTACGAGCAGTACTTC.

The chain employs TRBV27 and TRBJ1-3; D is uncertain. This CDR3 has 13 residues. Between the trimmed V and J ends, which lost 7 bases and 0 bases, there was a span of 7 bases. The germline V gene has CDR1 MNHEY and CDR2 SMNVEV (reference sequence). The CDR3 here is CASTPRSGNTIYF. The CDR3 DNA follows: TGTGCCAGCACCCCTCGCTCTGGAAACACCATATATTTT.

J is TRBJ2-7 and V is TRBV10-3; D is possibly TRBD1 or TRBD2 (5 bases each). Germline V lookup: CDR1 ENHRY, CDR2 SYGVKD. The CDR3 contains 13 residues. V lost 11 bases, J lost 0 bases, and 14 bases lay in between. DNA for the CDR3: TGTGCCGTCACCGGGGCTAACTCCTACGAGCAGTACTTC. It specifies CAVTGANSYEQYF.

The chain combines TRBV5-4 with TRBJ2-1, with 7 bases fitting TRBD1. Germline V lookup: CDR1 SGHNT, CDR2 YYREEE (reference sequence). This CDR3 region has 14 residues. The J segment lost 8 bases and the V segment lost 3 bases, leaving 8 bases of the junction unmatched. This CDR3 reads CASSYRDSVDEQFF. CDR3 coding DNA: TGTGCCAGCAGCTACCGGGACAGCGTCGATGAGCAGTTCTTC.

Worth noting for this clone: One end of the junction fails to match germline, which may point to a read error. The chain couples TRBV5-5 to TRBJ2-7; possible D gene TRBD2, 6 bases. The CDR3 length is 13 residues. Germline-derived CDR1 and CDR2 are SGHKS and YYEKEE (reference sequence). CDR3 protein: CASSSQLGGRFDF. The CDR3 bases are TGTGCCAGCAGCTCCCAGCTAGGAGGGAGATTTGACTTC.

This chain uses TRBV18 with TRBJ2-4; D is ambiguous. Looked up from germline, CDR1 is KGHSH and CDR2 is LQKENI. V dropped 0 bases and J dropped 3 bases, with 9 bases sitting between them. This CDR3 comprises 15 residues. CDR3 sequence reads: CASSPPGIHKNIQYF. The DNA of the CDR3 is TGTGCCAGCTCACCACCGGGTATACACAAAAACATTCAGTACTTC.

The J gene is TRBJ1-1, the V gene TRBV10-3; D unclear. This CDR3 spans 15 amino acids. Germline-derived CDR1 and CDR2 are ENHRY and SYGVKD. The V end was cut by 2 bases, the J end by 5 bases, with 15 bases between. The CDR3 here is CAISEDRGKKTEAFF. In nucleotides, the CDR3 is TGTGCCATCAGTGAGGATAGAGGGAAAAAAACTGAAGCTTTCTTT.

This chain uses TRBV7-2 with TRBJ2-7; perhaps TRBD1 as D (5 bases). V lost 2 bases to trimming and J lost 0 bases, with 17 bases between them. This CDR3 has 17 residues. Germline V gives CDR1 SGHTA, CDR2 FQGNSA. The CDR3 loop reads CASSLRGGSRASYEQYF. The CDR3, as DNA: TGTGCCAGCAGCTTAAGGGGTGGGTCTAGGGCCTCCTACGAGCAGTACTTC.

The chain employs TRBV2 and TRBJ1-5, with 9 positions matching TRBD1. After removal of 4 bases from V and 6 bases from J, the junction contained 7 bases not matched to a gene. The CDR3 has 15 residues. The germline CDR1 and CDR2 sequences are SNHLY and FYNNEI. This chain's CDR3 is CASSVRTGEAQPQHF. In DNA, the CDR3 is TGTGCCAGCAGTGTTCGGACAGGGGAGGCTCAGCCCCAGCATTTT.

The V gene is TRBV4-3, the J gene TRBJ2-7; no firm D call. V gave up 4 bases and J gave up 3 bases, with 16 bases separating them. CDR3 size: 15 residues. The germline V gene has CDR1 LGHNA and CDR2 YSLEER. The CDR3 DNA reads as TGCGCCAGCAGCCGTACTCTACAGTTGGGCTACGAGCAGTACTTC. Translation gives CASSRTLQLGYEQYF.

This chain joins TRBV9 and TRBJ2-1, with 7 positions matching TRBD2. CDR3 length: 16 amino acids. Germline values: CDR1 SGDLS, CDR2 YYNGEE. With V trimmed by 0 bases and J by 3 bases, 6 bases remained unmatched. The CDR3 DNA reads TGTGCCAGCAGCGTAGTGGGCGCTAGCGGCTACAATGAGCAGTTCTTC. The encoded protein is CASSVVGASGYNEQFF.